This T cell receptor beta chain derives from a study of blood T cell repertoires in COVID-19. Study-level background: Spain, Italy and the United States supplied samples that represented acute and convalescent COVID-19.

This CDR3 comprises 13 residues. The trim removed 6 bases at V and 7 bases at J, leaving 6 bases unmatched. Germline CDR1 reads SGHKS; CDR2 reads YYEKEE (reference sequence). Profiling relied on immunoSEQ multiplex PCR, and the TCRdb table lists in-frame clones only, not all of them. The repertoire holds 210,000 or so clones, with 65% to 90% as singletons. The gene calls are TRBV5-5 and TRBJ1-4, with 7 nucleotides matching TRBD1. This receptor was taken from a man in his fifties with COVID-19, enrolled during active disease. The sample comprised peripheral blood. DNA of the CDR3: TGTGCCAGCACCGGACAGGACCTTGAAAAACTGTTTTTT. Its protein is CASTGQDLEKLFF.